This T cell receptor (beta chain) was profiled in a study of technical replicates of blood from a few donors. Clones were sequenced by immunoSEQ multiplex PCR, and TCRdb holds only the in-frame ones, with some missing. Counted here are around 80,000 clones, 95% to 98% occurring once; the ten biggest clones make up roughly 0.16%. Germline-derived CDR1 and CDR2 are SGDLS and YYNGEE. Trimming took 3 bases from V and 3 from J, leaving 19 bases between them. CDR3 length: 16 residues. Sequenced: T cells isolated from PBMCs. This receptor was obtained from a human donor in good health. The chain carries TRBV9 and TRBJ2-7; possibly TRBD1 for D (6 bases). CDR3 in DNA: TGTGCCAGCAGCGCCACAGGGTTGGCGGACGACTACGAGCAGTACTTC. This translates into CASSATGLADDYEQYF.